A single T cell receptor (beta chain) is shown here with its context. Its antigen specificity is not known. Base qualities are not recorded, but no much larger clone differs from it by a single base. The immunoSEQ kit was used, according to the manufacturer's recommendations, to generate TCR beta libraries from genomic DNA. To prepare libraries, a first multiplex PCR with proprietary primers was run, followed by a second PCR that added unique barcodes, and a bead cleanup was done after each round. Each sample batch included a kit-provided positive control reaction and a negative control reaction. The final libraries were assessed on an Agilent 4200 TapeStation D1000 ScreenTape, pooled by volume, and quantified by qPCR. An Illumina NextSeq500 fitted with a MidOutput 150-cycle cartridge performed the sequencing, running 156 Read1 cycles and 15 Index1 cycles with the kit's custom primers. The pooled library was loaded at roughly 0.94 pM with a roughly 20% PhiX control spike-in. Concerning the study's data processing: Vendor-processed data were analyzed in R, and a clonotype was defined as all T cells sharing the same CDR3 nucleotide sequence. For clone abundance analyses, frequencies were normalized to the 10,000 most abundant clones per sample. Public T cell clones, averaging fewer than five per sample, were removed before analysis. Dominant motifs were analyzed with ImmunoMap using the PAM10 matrix, a gap penalty of 30, and a homology threshold of 0.3, and motifs with a cumulative frequency of at least 0.01 were considered dominant. The source is immuneACCESS, and TCRdb retained only in-frame sequences with V and J called. Part of the clones is not carried over; for the studies checked, unresolved V genes explain less than half of this, and the remainder is unexplained. For V, J and clone size, that table is used; D and trimming come from the DNA. The sample records 15,000 to 17,000 clones, roughly 50% of which are singletons. Jointly, the top ten make up around 10% of the sample.

The sample comes from a study of radiation and T cells in renal cell carcinoma (dated by TCRdb to about 2020). Some background on the complete study: In total, about 50 samples, comprising 26 tumors and roughly 27 peripheral blood samples, were subjected to TCR beta sequencing. In the approximately 53 samples combined, some 4 million unique CDR3 nucleotide sequences were found, encoding 2 million to 3 million unique CDR3 amino acid sequences. Here is what the overall study found, with its caveats: Compared with controls, irradiated tumors had higher TCR clonality, as the top 100 clonotypes made up an average of 54% of the repertoire, versus around 45% in nephrectomy-only tumors. With a single-armed trial design, the study had no way to address how radiation dose or scheduling affects the TCR repertoire. Because only small tumor regions of approximately 1.1 g were available, the study did not capture intratumoral heterogeneity. Irradiated tumors contained more dominant CDR3 motifs, and these motifs occupied a larger share of the repertoire than in control tumors.

In the paper's terms, the time point label means: tumor resected at nephrectomy. Interpreted using the paper, the treatment or condition label stands for: treatment-naive control, cytoreductive nephrectomy. The control tumors were taken from treatment-naive renal cell carcinoma patients who had cytoreductive nephrectomy with no earlier radiation. Every patient had renal cell carcinoma of clear cell pathology. Control tumors used for TCR sequencing came from several females and 11 males, resected 2011 to 2014, with median age about 59 years (range about 35 to 82). Tumors were mechanically dissociated, digested with collagenase/hyaluronidase at 37 °C, processed in gentleMACS C tubes, and stored in liquid nitrogen. Genomic DNA for TCR sequencing was prepared using the QIAamp DNA Blood Mini Kit (Qiagen). Samples were included in the analyses only if all quality control checks were passed. Spanning cysteine to phenylalanine, the CDR3 consists of 16 amino acids. The sequence is cut down to CDR3 DNA, 48 bases in frame from base 1. Compared with germline, V lacks 4 bases and J lacks 10 bases; bases without a gene match: 10. CDR1 and CDR2 are drawn from the germline V gene (reference sequence): SGHNT, YYREEE.

The receptor's source is a man aged 50 to 59 with renal cell carcinoma. Recombination joined TRBV5-4 with TRBJ2-1, and TRBD2 aligns with 14 junction nucleotides. Sequencing was performed on tumor tissue, taken from a patient whose treatment was nephrectomy without radiotherapy. The CDR3 in this case is CASSDPGLAGVREQFF. The nucleotide sequence reads TGTGCCAGCAGCGATCCGGGACTAGCGGGAGTGAGGGAGCAGTTCTTC.